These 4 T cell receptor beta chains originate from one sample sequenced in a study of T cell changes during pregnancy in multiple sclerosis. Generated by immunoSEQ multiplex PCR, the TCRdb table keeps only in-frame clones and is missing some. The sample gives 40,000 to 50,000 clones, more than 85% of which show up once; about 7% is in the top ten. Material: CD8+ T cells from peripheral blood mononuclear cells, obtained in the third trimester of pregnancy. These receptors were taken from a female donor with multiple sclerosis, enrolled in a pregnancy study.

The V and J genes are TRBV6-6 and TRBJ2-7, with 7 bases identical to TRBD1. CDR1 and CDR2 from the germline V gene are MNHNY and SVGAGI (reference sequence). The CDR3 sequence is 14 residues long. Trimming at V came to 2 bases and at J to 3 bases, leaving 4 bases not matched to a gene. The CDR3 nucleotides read TGTGCCAGCAGTTACCCCGACAGGGTCTACGAGCAGTACTTC. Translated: CASSYPDRVYEQYF.

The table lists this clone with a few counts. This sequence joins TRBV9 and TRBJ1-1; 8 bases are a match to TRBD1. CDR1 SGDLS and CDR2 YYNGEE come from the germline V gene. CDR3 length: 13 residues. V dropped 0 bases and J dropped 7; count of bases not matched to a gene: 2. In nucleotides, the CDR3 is TGTGCCAGCAGCGTAGGGACAGGGTATGAAGCTTTCTTT. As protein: CASSVGTGYEAFF.

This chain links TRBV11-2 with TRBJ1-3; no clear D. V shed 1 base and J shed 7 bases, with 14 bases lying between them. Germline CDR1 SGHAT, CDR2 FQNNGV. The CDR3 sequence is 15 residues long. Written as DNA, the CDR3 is TGTGCCAGCAGCTTAGTTGACAAGTTGTCGAACACCATATATTTT. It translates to CASSLVDKLSNTIYF.

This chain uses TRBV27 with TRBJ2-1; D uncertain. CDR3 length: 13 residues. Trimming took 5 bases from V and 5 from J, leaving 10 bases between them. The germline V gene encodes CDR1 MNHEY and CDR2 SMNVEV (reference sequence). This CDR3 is CASSLSTDNEQFF. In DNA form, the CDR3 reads TGTGCCAGCAGTCTCTCAACAGACAATGAGCAGTTCTTC.